Shown below are 21 T cell receptor beta chains from a single sample sequenced in a study of blood T cells in healthy people across ages. Sample-barcoded 5' priming and a J-beta primer mix drove a second PCR of roughly 7 to 11 cycles. One entry per CDR3 protein, called by TCRdb with MiXCR from the 5' RACE reads. This table has approximately 780,000 distinct CDR3 sequences, approximately 24% appearing once. This sample also belongs to another study, concerning T cells of mothers and their children.

The specimen sequenced was blood. The receptors here all came from a boy aged 5-17 years in good health.

The rearrangement uses TRBV19 and TRBJ1-2; D is unresolved. There are 15 residues in the CDR3. Germline assignment: CDR1 LNHDA and CDR2 SQIVND (reference sequence). V dropped 5 bases and J dropped 1 base, with 14 bases sitting between them. CDR3 nucleotides: TGTGCCAGTAGTCCCGGTCCTTTGATTAACTATGGCTACACCTTC. Its translation: CASSPGPLINYGYTF.

This chain links TRBV9 with TRBJ2-1, with 9 positions matching TRBD2. CDR1 is SGDLS, CDR2 YYNGEE, per germline. Trimming took 0 bases from V and 9 from J; bases not matched to a gene: 4. This CDR3 is built from 14 residues. CDR3 sequence reads: CASSVGTAGGEQFF. The CDR3, as DNA: TGTGCCAGCAGCGTAGGGACAGCGGGGGGTGAGCAGTTCTTC.

This clonotype was recorded at least ten times. This rearrangement joins TRBV7-3 to TRBJ2-5; the D is unclear. This CDR3 region has 13 residues. CDR1 SGHTA and CDR2 FQGTGA come from the germline V gene. V gave up 2 bases and J gave up 5 bases, with 9 bases separating them. The CDR3 protein is CASSLDGSETQYF. In nucleotides, the CDR3 is TGTGCCAGCAGCTTAGATGGATCGGAGACCCAGTACTTC.

This clonotype was found a few times. An end of the junction differs from the germline gene, which may be a read error. The rearrangement uses TRBV29-1 and TRBJ2-7; tentatively, D is TRBD2 (6 bases). Germline V gene data show CDR1 as SQVTM and CDR2 as ANQGSEA. The CDR3 spans 13 residues. Here the CDR3 DNA reads TGCGGCGTTTTATCGGGTAGCGGCTACGAGCAGTACTTC. Translating gives CGVLSGSGYEQYF.

This clonotype has a handful of counts. V gene TRBV6-5 combines with J gene TRBJ2-5, with TRBD1 identical over 11 bases. CDR1 MNHEY and CDR2 SVGAGI come from the germline V gene. The CDR3 is made up of 15 amino acids. With V trimmed by 5 bases and J by 5 bases, 7 bases remained unmatched. CDR3 coding DNA: TGTGCCAGCAGTCTCCCGGACAGGGGGCGCGAGACCCAGTACTTC. This codes for CASSLPDRGRETQYF.

This clonotype appeared a few times. The genes are TRBV28 and TRBJ2-7; a possible D gene is TRBD2 (6 bases). Germline lookup yields CDR1 MDHEN and CDR2 SYDVKM. V was pared by 2 bases and J by 0 bases, with 17 bases between. The CDR3 extends over 17 amino acids. Written as DNA, the CDR3 is TGTGCCAGCAGTTTAATGGGGCGGGATCTTACCTCCTACGAGCAGTACTTC. Translation: CASSLMGRDLTSYEQYF.

The chain recombines TRBV10-2 with TRBJ1-6, with no clear D. The V gene lost 4 bases and the J gene lost 12 bases, with 13 bases spanning the gap. The CDR3 spans 13 residues. Looked up from germline, CDR1 is WSHSY and CDR2 is SAAADI. The CDR3 here is CASSADVKVPLHF. The CDR3 DNA reads as TGCGCCAGCAGTGCGGACGTCAAGGTACCCCTCCACTTT.

This chain uses TRBV6-5 with TRBJ2-7, with D tentatively TRBD1 (6 bases). CDR1 is MNHEY, CDR2 SVGAGI, per germline. The V end lost 5 bases, the J end lost 2 bases, and 13 bases lay between the germline ends. The length of the CDR3 is 14 residues. CDR3 DNA sequence: TGTGCCAGCAGTGGAAAGGGGGATGCCTACGAGCAGTACTTC. Residues: CASSGKGDAYEQYF.

The V call is TRBV20-1, the J call TRBJ2-5, with 10 bases that match TRBD1. Trimming at V came to 1 base and at J to 2 bases, leaving 1 base not matched to a gene. The CDR3 is 14 amino acids. Per the germline V gene, CDR1 is DFQATT and CDR2 is SNEGSKA (reference sequence). The CDR3 protein is CSARADRGQETQYF. The CDR3 DNA reads TGCAGTGCTAGAGCGGACAGGGGGCAAGAGACCCAGTACTTC.

V is TRBV14 and J is TRBJ1-2; 7 bases match TRBD1. CDR1 and CDR2 (germline): SGHDN, FVKESK. Trimming at V came to 4 bases and at J to 5 bases, leaving 13 bases not matched to a gene. This CDR3 has 16 residues. CDR3 sequence reads: CASSRDSGTALYGYTF. CDR3 bases: TGTGCCAGCAGCCGAGACTCCGGGACAGCATTGTATGGCTACACCTTC.

This clonotype has only a few counts. The gene calls are TRBV7-3 and TRBJ1-1; no firm D call. Trimming pared 5 bases from V and 0 bases from J, leaving 10 bases between. This CDR3 is 14 amino acids long. CDR1 is SGHTA and CDR2 is FQGTGA in the germline V gene. The CDR3 reads CASSVVQMNTEAFF. The CDR3 DNA follows: TGTGCCAGCAGCGTTGTTCAAATGAACACTGAAGCTTTCTTT.

This rearrangement joins TRBV5-1 to TRBJ2-3, with 9 bases lining up with TRBD1. Trimming removed 4 bases from V and 6 bases from J; junction bases left unmatched: 9. This CDR3 has 15 amino acids. Germline CDR1 reads SGHRS; CDR2 reads YFSETQ. In DNA, the CDR3 is TGCGCCAGCAGCATGGGACAGGGAGTACTGGATACGCAGTATTTT. Translation: CASSMGQGVLDTQYF.

This clonotype was recorded a few times. V and J are TRBV29-1 and TRBJ2-6; the D gene is possibly TRBD1 (6 bases). From germline, CDR1 is SQVTM and CDR2 ANQGSEA. The CDR3 runs to 16 residues. V was cut by 3 bases and J by 4 bases, with 16 bases left in between. CDR3 protein: CSVEEQGIPGANVLTF. CDR3 DNA sequence: TGCAGCGTTGAGGAACAGGGAATCCCCGGGGCCAACGTCCTGACTTTC.

This clonotype was observed a few times. This chain connects TRBV4-2 to TRBJ2-2, with D perhaps matching TRBD1 (7 bases). This CDR3 region has 16 residues. Germline values: CDR1 LGHNA, CDR2 YNFKEQ. V was pared by 0 bases and J by 2 bases, with 10 bases between. The CDR3 here is CASSQEEGANTGELFF. As DNA, the CDR3 is TGTGCCAGCAGCCAAGAGGAGGGGGCCAACACCGGGGAGCTGTTTTTT.

The J gene is TRBJ1-2, the V gene TRBV6-8; possible D gene TRBD1, 5 bases. V was cut by 4 bases and J by 2 bases, with 11 bases left in between. CDR3 size: 14 residues. In germline, CDR1 is MNHGY, CDR2 SAAAGT. In DNA form, the CDR3 reads TGTGCCAGCAGTTTACGGGGACCCAACTATGGCTACACCTTC. As protein: CASSLRGPNYGYTF.

The table lists this clonotype with a few counts. The chain combines TRBV7-9 with TRBJ1-2, with D uncertain. The CDR3 consists of 14 residues. Trimming stripped 3 bases from V and 3 bases from J, with 11 bases between. The germline CDR1 and CDR2 sequences are SEHNR and FQNEAQ (reference sequence). In DNA form, the CDR3 reads TGTGCCAGCAGCTTTTACGAGGCGTACTATGGCTACACCTTC. It codes for CASSFYEAYYGYTF.

This clonotype was detected only a few times. The chain links TRBV5-1 to TRBJ2-5; D possibly matches TRBD1 or TRBD2 (5 bases each). Germline V gene lookup returns CDR1 SGHRS and CDR2 YFSETQ. This CDR3 comprises 14 residues. The V end was cut by 4 bases, the J end by 5 bases, with 15 bases between. CDR3 loop: CASSRLGTPETQYF. The CDR3 DNA reads as TGCGCCAGCAGCAGGCTGGGGACCCCCGAGACCCAGTACTTC.

A note on this clonotype: At one end the junction does not follow the germline gene, possibly because of a read error. The chain joins TRBV7-9 to TRBJ2-2, with 8 bases matching TRBD2. Germline V lookup: CDR1 SEHNR, CDR2 FQNEAQ (reference sequence). This CDR3 has 18 residues. DNA for the CDR3: TGTACCAGCAGCGCCGCGTGGGGACTAGAACCGAACACCGGGGAGCTGCTTTTT. Protein product: CTSSAAWGLEPNTGELLF.

The rearrangement joins TRBV9 to TRBJ1-5, with 9 bases that match TRBD1. The CDR3 runs to 15 residues. Germline V gives CDR1 SGDLS, CDR2 YYNGEE. Trimming at V came to 4 bases and at J to 1 base, leaving 3 bases not matched to a gene. CDR3 sequence reads: CASSRGTGSNQPQHF. In nucleotides, the CDR3 is TGTGCCAGCAGCCGAGGGACAGGGAGCAATCAGCCCCAGCATTTT.

This clonotype came up a few times. V is TRBV5-1 and J is TRBJ2-2; no clear D. Trimming left V 2 bases short and J 6 bases short, with 11 bases between. There are 14 residues in the CDR3. Germline V lookup: CDR1 SGHRS, CDR2 YFSETQ. The CDR3 spells CASSFRAPAGELFF. The CDR3, as DNA: TGCGCCAGCAGCTTTAGGGCTCCCGCCGGGGAGCTGTTTTTT.

A single count supports this clonotype. The chain uses TRBV28 and TRBJ2-5, with 11 bases lining up with TRBD1. TRBJ2-7 explains the end of the DNA better; the J call may be wrong. The germline V gene has CDR1 MDHEN and CDR2 SYDVKM. This CDR3 is 15 amino acids long. CDR3 nucleotide sequence: TGTGCCAGCAGTTTATCGGACAGGGGGCTCCACGAGCAGTACTTC. Translating it yields CASSLSDRGLHEQYF.